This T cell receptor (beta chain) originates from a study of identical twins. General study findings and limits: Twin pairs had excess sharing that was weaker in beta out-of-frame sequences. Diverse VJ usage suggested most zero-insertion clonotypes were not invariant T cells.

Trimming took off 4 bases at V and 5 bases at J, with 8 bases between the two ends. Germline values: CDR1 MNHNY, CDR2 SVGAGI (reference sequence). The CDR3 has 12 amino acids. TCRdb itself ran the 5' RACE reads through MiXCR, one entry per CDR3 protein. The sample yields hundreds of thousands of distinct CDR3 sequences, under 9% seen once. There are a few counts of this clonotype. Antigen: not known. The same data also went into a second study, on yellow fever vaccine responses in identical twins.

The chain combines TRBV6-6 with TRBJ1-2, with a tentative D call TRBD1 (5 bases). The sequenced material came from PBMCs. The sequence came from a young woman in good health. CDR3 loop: CASSFREYGYTF. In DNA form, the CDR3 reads TGTGCCAGCAGTTTCAGGGAATATGGCTACACCTTC.